Below, 23 T cell receptor beta chains from the same sample are listed, as sequenced in a study of cytomegalovirus exposure and HLA in healthy donors. PCR involved 60 Vbeta and 13 Jbeta primers. Sequencing was performed with immunoSEQ multiplex PCR; in TCRdb, only in-frame clones are kept and a portion is missing. The data contain 110,000 to 150,000 clones, roughly 9.4% of them singletons. The sample consisted of PBMCs. These receptors came from a male donor in good health and CMV-seronegative.

In this sample, this clone turned up a few times. The chain uses TRBV6-6 and TRBJ1-1; D unresolved. The CDR3 has 15 amino acids. Germline-derived CDR1 and CDR2 are MNHNY and SVGAGI (reference sequence). Trimming cost V 0 bases and J 1 base, with 9 bases left between them. The CDR3 protein is CASSYSKAWNTEAFF. The CDR3 DNA sequence: TGTGCCAGCAGTTACTCGAAAGCTTGGAACACTGAAGCTTTCTTT.

The gene calls are TRBV27 and TRBJ1-2; D unclear. The V end was cut by 0 bases, the J end by 8 bases, with 10 bases between. Germline values: CDR1 MNHEY, CDR2 SMNVEV (reference sequence). The CDR3 contains 13 residues. CDR3 DNA: TGTGCCAGCAGTTTATCAGGCAGACAAGGCTACACCTTC. Residues: CASSLSGRQGYTF.

The rearrangement joins TRBV7-2 to TRBJ2-4; no definite D call. Trimming took 5 bases from V and 0 from J, leaving 17 bases between them. CDR3 size: 17 residues. Germline-derived CDR1 and CDR2 are SGHTA and FQGNSA. The CDR3 protein is CASSQDWPLIAKNIQYF. Here the CDR3 DNA reads TGTGCCAGCAGCCAAGACTGGCCCCTGATAGCCAAAAACATTCAGTACTTC.

J is TRBJ1-1 and V is TRBV7-9; the D is unclear. CDR3 length: 16 amino acids. Trimming left V 0 bases short and J 0 bases short, with 11 bases between. Germline CDR1 is SEHNR and CDR2 is FQNEAQ (reference sequence). CDR3 in amino acids: CASSLARPALNTEAFF. The CDR3 bases are TGTGCCAGCAGCTTAGCGCGGCCAGCCTTGAACACTGAAGCTTTCTTT.

A few counts support this clone. V usage is TRBV7-9 and J usage is TRBJ1-1, with 7 bases fitting TRBD1. Germline V gene lookup returns CDR1 SEHNR and CDR2 FQNEAQ (reference sequence). The CDR3 is 17 residues long. V gave up 6 bases and J gave up 1 base; unmatched junction bases: 14. The CDR3 spells CASSSIGTADKNTEAFF. In DNA form, the CDR3 reads TGTGCCAGCAGTTCGATTGGGACAGCAGATAAGAACACTGAAGCTTTCTTT.

The chain recombines TRBV5-1 with TRBJ1-2; D not certain. The V end lost 4 bases, the J end lost 3 bases, and 10 bases lay between the germline ends. The CDR3 is made up of 13 amino acids. Per the germline V gene, CDR1 is SGHRS and CDR2 is YFSETQ. DNA for the CDR3: TGCGCCAGCAGCGCGACTATGGACTATGGCTACACCTTC. Translation: CASSATMDYGYTF.

On this clone itself: Other DNA sequences within the sample encode an identical CDR3. CDR3: CASRPSGGYNYGYTF. The CDR3 nucleotides are TGCGCCAGCAGACCTTCAGGGGGATACAACTATGGCTACACCTTC. V is TRBV5-1 and J is TRBJ1-2, with 7 bases that match TRBD1. This CDR3 has 15 amino acids. CDR1 is SGHRS, CDR2 YFSETQ, per germline. With V trimmed by 5 bases and J by 2 bases, 9 bases remained unmatched.

The chain joins TRBV11-2 to TRBJ1-2; weak D call: TRBD1 (5 bases). Trimming cost V 1 base and J 5 bases, with 14 bases left between them. CDR3 size: 15 residues. Germline assignment: CDR1 SGHAT and CDR2 FQNNGV. In DNA form, the CDR3 reads TGTGCCAGCAGCTTAGCGGCAGGGCTAGAATATGGCTACACCTTC. Amino acid sequence: CASSLAAGLEYGYTF.

V is TRBV2 and J is TRBJ2-7; TRBD1 matches at 7 bases. The V and J ends lost 3 bases and 2 bases, in that order; junction bases with no gene match: 4. Germline V lookup: CDR1 SNHLY, CDR2 FYNNEI. This CDR3 spans 14 amino acids. This CDR3 reads CASSETGTAYEQYF. CDR3 coding DNA: TGTGCCAGCAGTGAGACCGGGACAGCCTACGAGCAGTACTTC.

The table lists this clone with a few counts. V usage is TRBV28 and J usage is TRBJ1-2; D remains unclear. This CDR3 comprises 14 residues. V was clipped by 2 bases and J by 0 bases, with 7 bases between them. Germline CDR1 MDHEN, CDR2 SYDVKM. This chain's CDR3 is CASSLRGSNYGYTF. CDR3 sequence (DNA): TGTGCCAGCAGTTTACGGGGATCTAACTATGGCTACACCTTC.

The chain recombines TRBV11-2 with TRBJ2-1, with TRBD2 identical over 11 bases. The V and J ends lost 5 bases and 9 bases, in that order; junction bases with no gene match: 21. CDR1 and CDR2 (germline): SGHAT, FQNNGV. This CDR3 is built from 19 residues. CDR3 bases: TGTGCCAGCAGCCCAAGGACAGGGTCTTACACTAGCGGGGGTGTTGAGCAGTTCTTC. It is translated as CASSPRTGSYTSGGVEQFF. Full variable domain (outside the CDR3, taken from reference TRBV11-2 and TRBJ2-1): EAGVAQSPRYKIIEKRQSVAFWCNPISGHATLYWYQQILGQGPKLLIQFQNNGVVDDSQLPKDRFSAERLKGVDSTLKIQPAKLEDSAVYLCASSPRTGSYTSGGVEQFFGPGTRLTVL.

The V call is TRBV11-2, the J call TRBJ2-7, with D possibly TRBD2 on 6 matching bases. Germline V gene sequence: CDR1 SGHAT, CDR2 FQNNGV. CDR3 size: 15 residues. Trimming took off 5 bases at V and 3 bases at J, with 17 bases between the two ends. The CDR3 loop reads CASSKPGTRVYEQYF. CDR3 in DNA: TGTGCCAGCAGCAAACCCGGGACTCGCGTCTACGAGCAGTACTTC.

The chain couples TRBV5-1 to TRBJ2-3, with TRBD2 matching over 10 bases. This CDR3 region has 19 residues. Germline lookup yields CDR1 SGHRS and CDR2 YFSETQ. The junction had 17 bases not matched to a gene; V was cut back by 4 bases and J by 3 bases. CDR3: CASSRTRGAGGLGTDTQYF. Here the CDR3 DNA reads TGCGCCAGCAGCAGAACCCGGGGAGCGGGAGGGCTGGGAACAGATACGCAGTATTTT.

This chain links TRBV15 with TRBJ1-2, with 8 nucleotides matching TRBD1. Germline V gives CDR1 LNHNV, CDR2 YYDKDF (reference sequence). This CDR3 has 14 amino acids. The junction had 5 bases not matched to a gene; V was cut back by 4 bases and J by 4 bases. The CDR3 spells CATSTGGKSYGYTF. In nucleotides, the CDR3 is TGTGCCACCAGCACAGGGGGCAAGTCCTATGGCTACACCTTC.

The chain has TRBV28 and TRBJ1-5; D unresolved. This CDR3 has 15 amino acids. Trimming stripped 5 bases from V and 1 base from J, with 12 bases between. In germline, CDR1 is MDHEN, CDR2 SYDVKM. The CDR3: CASSSGVRSNQPQHF. The CDR3 DNA reads as TGTGCCAGCAGTAGCGGGGTTAGAAGCAATCAGCCCCAGCATTTT.

This chain joins TRBV11-3 and TRBJ1-1; possible D gene TRBD1, 6 bases. V lost 5 bases to trimming and J lost 7 bases, with 11 bases between them. Germline loops: CDR1 SGHNT, CDR2 YENEEA. The CDR3 has 12 residues. The CDR3 bases are TGTGCCAGCAGCCGGGGGGGCAGTGAAGCTTTCTTT. Protein product: CASSRGGSEAFF.

This chain connects TRBV14 to TRBJ1-1; perhaps TRBD1 as D (5 bases). Per the germline V gene, CDR1 is SGHDN and CDR2 is FVKESK. Trimming left V 5 bases short and J 0 bases short, with 16 bases between. This CDR3 region has 16 residues. CDR3: CASSKYAGLVNTEAFF. DNA of the CDR3: TGTGCCAGCAGCAAGTACGCGGGACTCGTGAACACTGAAGCTTTCTTT.

This clone was picked up a small number of times. The chain couples TRBV4-1 to TRBJ2-5; D is uncertain. This CDR3 contains 15 residues. Between the trimmed V and J ends, which lost 1 base and 4 bases, there was a span of 13 bases. Germline CDR1 MGHRA, CDR2 YSYEKL. This CDR3 reads CASSQGWALGETQYF. The CDR3 DNA sequence: TGCGCCAGCAGCCAAGGGTGGGCTTTAGGAGAGACCCAGTACTTC.

The sample holds a few counts of this clone. This chain connects TRBV30 to TRBJ1-1; D not certain. Per the germline V gene, CDR1 is GTSNPN and CDR2 is SVGIG (reference sequence). The CDR3 is made up of 13 amino acids. V was shortened by 0 bases and J by 5 bases, with 10 bases between the two germline ends. The CDR3 DNA reads TGTGCCTGGAGTGTCTCTCTAGGTACTGAAGCTTTCTTT. Encoded protein: CAWSVSLGTEAFF.

The chain employs TRBV6-5 and TRBJ1-4; 9 bases are shared with TRBD1. This CDR3 is 15 amino acids long. CDR1 is MNHEY and CDR2 is SVGAGI in the germline V gene. The ends lost 10 bases at V and 7 bases at J; junction bases unmatched: 13. Here the CDR3 DNA reads TGTGCCACCACCCCTCGGGGACAGGGTGGTGAAAAACTGTTTTTT. Residues: CATTPRGQGGEKLFF.

The chain has TRBV30 and TRBJ2-1, with D possibly TRBD2 on 6 matching bases. The CDR3 loop spans 14 amino acids. V lost 6 bases, J lost 5 bases, and 17 bases lay in between. The V gene's germline CDR1 is GTSNPN and CDR2 SVGIG (reference sequence). DNA for the CDR3: TGTGCCTGCTCGACCGGGAGAGTAGACAATGAGCAGTTCTTC. As protein: CACSTGRVDNEQFF.

The V gene is TRBV15, the J gene TRBJ2-1, with 11 bases that match TRBD2. With 0 bases clipped from V and 6 bases from J, the junction kept 13 bases outside the gene matches. Germline V lookup: CDR1 LNHNV, CDR2 YYDKDF (reference sequence). The CDR3 consists of 19 residues. This CDR3 is CATSREGLAGGRSRNEQFF. CDR3 nucleotide sequence: TGTGCCACCAGCAGAGAGGGGCTAGCGGGGGGTAGGTCGCGCAATGAGCAGTTCTTC.

This clone has only a few counts. The J gene is TRBJ2-2, the V gene TRBV30, with D perhaps TRBD1 (6 bases). Trimming took 6 bases from V and 3 from J, leaving 8 bases between them. The CDR3 contains 12 residues. CDR1 is GTSNPN, CDR2 SVGIG, per germline (reference sequence). CDR3 loop: CACTGHTGELFF. In nucleotides, the CDR3 is TGTGCCTGTACAGGGCACACCGGGGAGCTGTTTTTT.